This T cell receptor (beta chain) was obtained from a study of radiotherapy plus CTLA-4 blockade in lung cancer. Germline V gives CDR1 KGHSH, CDR2 LQKENI. Trimming pared 2 bases from V and 5 bases from J, leaving 15 bases between. CDR3 length equals 15 residues. The method was immunoSEQ multiplex PCR; TCRdb's version includes in-frame clones alone and lacks a portion of them. The sample lists 35,000 to 45,000 clones, 72% occurring once. Findings of the study overall: Once radiotherapy plus ipilimumab had been given, TCR clones derived from tumor expanded in blood.

Comment on this clone: Its matching antigen is unknown.

The rearrangement links TRBV18 to TRBJ2-5, with D unresolved. Source: peripheral blood, taken from a patient treated with radiotherapy plus ipilimumab. The origin of this receptor is a human donor with non-small cell lung cancer who had stable disease on radiotherapy plus ipilimumab. CDR3 DNA sequence: TGTGCCAGCTCACCAGCCGACGGGTGGTCGGAGACCCAGTACTTC. Amino acids: CASSPADGWSETQYF.